These T cell receptor beta chains were read from a single sample in a study of blood T cell repertoires in COVID-19. Method: immunoSEQ multiplex PCR; TCRdb's copy keeps in-frame clones and lacks some. The repertoire includes 350,000 to 450,000 clones, roughly 90% of them detected once, and around 7.5% sits in the top ten. The material sequenced was peripheral blood. These receptors were obtained from a woman aged 55-69 years with COVID-19, enrolled during active disease. Both conserved end residues are part of each CDR3. The D gene is left open where the match is weak. Only some rows state a clone size, as once, few, many or a class for expanded clones.

>TRBJ1-4|15|TRBV4-1|-|-
TGCGCCAGCAGCCAAGGGGCCTCAACTAATGAAAAACTGTTTTTT
CASSQGASTNEKLFF
>TRBJ2-1|14|TRBV7-8|-|TRBD2
TGTGCCACCCATTTAGCGGGGAGTTACAATGAGCAGTTCTTC
CATHLAGSYNEQFF
>TRBJ2-7|14|TRBV19|-|-
TGTGCCAGTAGTATAGAATGGGGCAGCTACGAGCAGTACTTC
CASSIEWGSYEQYF
>TRBJ1-1|15|TRBV6-5|-|-
TGTGCCAGCAGTTACTCGAGGCATACGAACACTGAAGCTTTCTTT
CASSYSRHTNTEAFF
>TRBJ2-1|15|TRBV9|-|-
TGTGCCAGCAGCGTAGTTCCGAGCTCCTACAATGAGCAGTTCTTC
CASSVVPSSYNEQFF
>TRBJ1-5|15|TRBV24-1|-|TRBD1
TGTGCCACCAGTGATGGGACAGGGATCAATCAGCCCCAGCATTTT
CATSDGTGINQPQHF
>TRBJ2-7|14|TRBV7-3|once|TRBD1
TGTGCCAGCAGCACCGGGACAGAAACCTACGAGCAGTACTTC
CASSTGTETYEQYF
>TRBJ2-7|11|TRBV12-3/TRBV12-4|-|-
TGTGCCAGCAGCCGTAACTACGAGCAGTACTTC
CASSRNYEQYF
>TRBJ2-1|15|TRBV19|-|-
TGTGCCAGTAGTTCATTAGCGTACTCCTACAATGAGCAGTTCTTC
CASSSLAYSYNEQFF
>TRBJ1-1|13|TRBV11-2|once|-
TGTGCCAGCAGCTTAGTAGGGGGCACTGAAGCTTTCTTT
CASSLVGGTEAFF
>TRBJ1-6|15|TRBV27|-|TRBD1
TGTGCCAGCAGTGCAACGGGACAGGGGAATTCACCCCTCCACTTT
CASSATGQGNSPLHF
>TRBJ2-5|14|TRBV7-8|-|-
TGTGCCAGCAGACTACCAGATTTCCAAGAGACCCAGTACTTC
CASRLPDFQETQYF
>TRBJ1-5|19|TRBV21-1|once|-
TGTGCCAGCAGCCCACCGGGACAGGGGGCAAGAAGGAGCAATCAGCCCCAGCATTTT
CASSPPGQGARRSNQPQHF
>TRBJ1-5|15|TRBV19|-|-
TGTGCCAGTAGTGGAGCTTCTACCCTAGGTTCAGCCCAGCATTTT
CASSGASTLGSAQHF
>TRBJ1-2|15|TRBV6-1|-|-
TGTGCCAGCAGTGAAAGTGTACAGACCCTCTATGGCTACACCTTC
CASSESVQTLYGYTF
>TRBJ1-1|12|TRBV7-9|-|TRBD1
TGTGCCAGCCGGACAGGGGGCACTGAAGCTTTCTTT
CASRTGGTEAFF
>TRBJ1-2|15|TRBV5-5|-|-
TGTGCCAGCAGCCCCCAAAACGGGTTGAACTATGGCTACACCTTC
CASSPQNGLNYGYTF
>TRBJ1-1|11|TRBV2|-|-
TGTGCCAGCAGTCCCCCCGGGGAAGCTTTCTTT
CASSPPGEAFF
>TRBJ1-5|15|TRBV19|-|-
TGTGCCAGTACCCTTCAGGGGTATAGCAATCAGCCCCAGCATTTT
CASTLQGYSNQPQHF
>TRBJ2-2|15|TRBV14|-|TRBD2
TGTGCCAGCAGACGAGCGGGAATAAACACCGGGGAGCTGTTTTTT
CASRRAGINTGELFF
>TRBJ1-2|13|TRBV6-6|-|TRBD1
TGTGCCAGCAGTCCTGACAGGGTTGATGGCTACACCTTC
CASSPDRVDGYTF
>TRBJ1-2|17|TRBV19|-|-
TGTGCCAGTAGTCAGGATAAACAGGGCCGCCCTAACTATGGCTACACCTTC
CASSQDKQGRPNYGYTF
>TRBJ2-1|17|TRBV11-3|-|-
TGTGCCAGCAGCCCAGGGGCCACTGCACCCTCCTACAATGAGCAGTTCTTC
CASSPGATAPSYNEQFF
>TRBJ2-3|15|TRBV29-1|-|TRBD2
TGCAGCGTTGCGCCAGCGGGGGGGGCCACAGATACGCAGTATTTT
CSVAPAGGATDTQYF
>TRBJ2-2|15|TRBV11-2|-|TRBD2
TGTGCCAGCAGCTTTACTAGCGGGGGTGGCGGGGAGCTGTTTTTT
CASSFTSGGGGELFF
>TRBJ2-5|16|TRBV6-1|-|TRBD2
TGTGCCAGCAGAGAATTACTAGCGGGTGCCCAAGAGACCCAGTACTTC
CASRELLAGAQETQYF
>TRBJ1-1|14|TRBV5-1|-|TRBD1
TGCGCCAGCAGCTGGGGGACAGAAGGCCGTGAAGCTTTCTTT
CASSWGTEGREAFF
>TRBJ2-3|14|TRBV30|-|-
TGTGCCTGGAGGGAGATAGCTAGCACAGATACGCAGTATTTT
CAWREIASTDTQYF
>TRBJ2-7|16|TRBV15|-|-
TGTGCCACCAGCAGAGATCGGGTAGGGGCACCCTACGAGCAGTACTTC
CATSRDRVGAPYEQYF
>TRBJ2-5|14|TRBV9|-|-
TGTGCCAGCAGCGTAGAGGCTAGTATAGGGACCCAGTACTTC
CASSVEASIGTQYF
>TRBJ2-1|15|TRBV10-1|-|-
TGCGCCAGCAGTGAGATAGGACTCTCCTACAATGAGCAGTTCTTC
CASSEIGLSYNEQFF
>TRBJ1-2|13|TRBV30|few|TRBD1
TGTGCCTGGAGTGCGGGACAGGATACTGGCTACACCTTC
CAWSAGQDTGYTF
>TRBJ2-1|15|TRBV6-2/TRBV6-3|-|-
TGTGCCAGCAGCCGACTAGTCTCAAGTCGAAATGAGCAGTTCTTC
CASSRLVSSRNEQFF
>TRBJ1-2|17|TRBV7-8|-|-
TGTGCCAGCAGCCGAGACCCACAGGGAGGGTATCTGGGAGGCTACACCTTC
CASSRDPQGGYLGGYTF
>TRBJ2-5|13|TRBV11-3|-|TRBD2
TGTGCCAGCAGGGCAGCGGGGGGAGAGACCCAGTACTTC
CASRAAGGETQYF
>TRBJ1-1|14|TRBV2|-|TRBD1
TGTGCCAGCAGTTACAGGGGGGAGAACACTGAAGCTTTCTTT
CASSYRGENTEAFF
>TRBJ1-2|13|TRBV12-3/TRBV12-4|once|-
TGTGCCAGTCAGTTTAGGGGTATGGATGGCTACACCTTC
CASQFRGMDGYTF
>TRBJ1-1|13|TRBV19|-|TRBD1
TGTGCCAGTAGTGACAGGGGTGGGACTGAAGCTTTCTTT
CASSDRGGTEAFF
>TRBJ2-1|16|TRBV11-1|-|-
TGTGCCAGCAGCTTAGTAGGTACTAGCCGGGGGAATGAGCAGTTCTTC
CASSLVGTSRGNEQFF
>TRBJ2-7|14|TRBV5-1|-|-
TGCGCCAGCAGCTTGGGGTACAGCTCCTACGAGCAGTACTTC
CASSLGYSSYEQYF
>TRBJ2-1|14|TRBV12-5|-|TRBD2
TGTGCTACCTCTGGACTAGCGGGGCACAATGAGCAGTTCTTC
CATSGLAGHNEQFF
>TRBJ2-7|16|TRBV11-2|-|-
TGTGCCAGCGCGTCAGTGAGGGGGGGCCGTAGGTACGAGCAGTACTTC
CASASVRGGRRYEQYF
>TRBJ1-2|15|TRBV18|once|-
TGTGCCAGCTCACCACCGGTATCCGGGGGTGGCGGCTACACCTTC
CASSPPVSGGGGYTF
>TRBJ2-7|15|TRBV4-1|-|TRBD2
TGCGCCAGCAGCCACGGACTAGCGGGGGTCTACGAGCAGTACTTC
CASSHGLAGVYEQYF
>TRBJ1-2|14|TRBV7-2|-|TRBD1
TGTGCCAGCAGCCTACTGACAGGGGGTCAGGGCTACACCTTC
CASSLLTGGQGYTF
>TRBJ1-2|16|TRBV7-3|-|-
TGTGCCAGCAGCTTACTTCCAGGAACTAGGGTGGGTGGCTACACCTTC
CASSLLPGTRVGGYTF
>TRBJ1-5|14|TRBV5-1|-|TRBD1
TGCGCCAGCAGCTTCACAGGGGGTGGTCAGCCCCAGCATTTT
CASSFTGGGQPQHF
>TRBJ2-7|15|TRBV7-2|-|TRBD2
TGTGCCAGCAGCTTGATTCGGGGGGGCTTGTACGAGCAGTACTTC
CASSLIRGGLYEQYF
>TRBJ1-1|14|TRBV9|-|-
TGTGCCAGCAGCGTCCAGGGAGGGAACACTGAAGCTTTCTTT
CASSVQGGNTEAFF
>TRBJ2-7|14|TRBV9|-|-
TGTGCCAGCAGCGTAGGGAGGGTCGCCTACGAGCAGTACTTC
CASSVGRVAYEQYF
>TRBJ2-7|13|TRBV6-5|-|-
TGTGCCAGCAGTTACGACAGGTCCTACGAGCAGTACTTC
CASSYDRSYEQYF
>TRBJ1-2|15|TRBV19|-|TRBD1
TGTGCCAGTACTCTCCGGGAGAGGGGGCGCGATGGCTACACCTTC
CASTLRERGRDGYTF
>TRBJ1-5|15|TRBV7-2|-|-
TGTGCCAGCAGCTTTGTCGGACATGGGAATCAGCCCCAGCATTTT
CASSFVGHGNQPQHF
>TRBJ2-5|13|TRBV7-2|-|-
TGTGCCAGCAGCTTAGGGGCACAAGAGACCCAGTACTTC
CASSLGAQETQYF
>TRBJ2-1|16|TRBV11-1|-|TRBD2
TGTGCCAGCAGCTCTACACTAGCGGGGGGGCCAGGAGAGCAGTTCTTC
CASSSTLAGGPGEQFF
>TRBJ1-6|17|TRBV18|-|TRBD1
TGTGCCAGCTCACCATTTTCAGGGGGCTCCTATAATTCACCCCTCCACTTT
CASSPFSGGSYNSPLHF
>TRBJ1-1|14|TRBV6-5|-|TRBD1
TGTGCCAGCAGTTCGACAGGGGCCGAGGCTGAAGCTTTCTTT
CASSSTGAEAEAFF
>TRBJ1-1|17|TRBV7-2|once|-
TGTGCCAGCAGCTTTGTTTTCGGGGGAACTATGAACACTGAAGCTTTCTTT
CASSFVFGGTMNTEAFF
>TRBJ1-6|16|TRBV9|-|TRBD1
TGTGCCAGCAGCGTAGACCCAGAGCTACAGGGGTCACCCCTCCACTTT
CASSVDPELQGSPLHF
>TRBJ2-2|15|TRBV3-1/TRBV3-2|-|TRBD2
TGTGCCAGCACTCTAGCGGGGGGCTCCACCGGGGAGCTGTTTTTT
CASTLAGGSTGELFF